These T cell receptor beta chains were read from a single sample in a study of blood T cell repertoires in COVID-19. Repertoires were generated with immunoSEQ multiplex PCR, while TCRdb's copy carries only in-frame clones and drops some. This table has about 370,000 clones, 89% appearing once. Sequencing was performed on peripheral blood. The receptors come from a woman aged 25 to 39 with COVID-19, enrolled during active disease. CDR3s include the opening cysteine and the closing phenylalanine or tryptophan. Each record gives: CDR3 protein, CDR3 DNA, D gene, V gene, clone size, J gene. D genes are given only for firm matches. Rows may omit the clone size; those that give it use once, few, many or a size class.

CDR3 protein: CAISHPPSGDYGYTF; CDR3 DNA: TGTGCCATCAGCCACCCTCCGTCAGGGGACTATGGCTACACCTTC; D gene: -; V gene: TRBV10-3; clone size: -; J gene: TRBJ1-2
CDR3 protein: CASSEAVAGGFLEQYF; CDR3 DNA: TGTGCCAGCAGTGAAGCAGTCGCGGGGGGTTTCCTCGAGCAGTACTTC; D gene: TRBD2; V gene: TRBV2; clone size: -; J gene: TRBJ2-7
CDR3 protein: CASSQSSPYNEQFF; CDR3 DNA: TGTGCCAGCAGCCAATCTTCCCCCTACAATGAGCAGTTCTTC; D gene: -; V gene: TRBV14; clone size: -; J gene: TRBJ2-1
CDR3 protein: CASTISGGRIRWDTQYF; CDR3 DNA: TGTGCCAGCACCATCTCAGGGGGGCGCATCAGGTGGGATACGCAGTATTTT; D gene: -; V gene: TRBV7-6; clone size: -; J gene: TRBJ2-3
CDR3 protein: CASSLREGRVDTQYF; CDR3 DNA: TGTGCCAGCAGTTTGAGAGAAGGCCGGGTAGATACGCAGTATTTT; D gene: -; V gene: TRBV27; clone size: -; J gene: TRBJ2-3
CDR3 protein: CASSPLAGSTDTQYF; CDR3 DNA: TGTGCCAGTAGTCCTCTAGCGGGTAGCACAGATACGCAGTATTTT; D gene: TRBD2; V gene: TRBV19; clone size: -; J gene: TRBJ2-3
CDR3 protein: CASSLEDDRGSSYEQYF; CDR3 DNA: TGTGCCAGCAGCTTGGAGGACGACAGGGGGTCTTCCTACGAGCAGTACTTC; D gene: TRBD1; V gene: TRBV5-4; clone size: -; J gene: TRBJ2-7
CDR3 protein: CASSMNRLAPQFF; CDR3 DNA: TGTGCCAGCAGCATGAACCGACTAGCGCCCCAGTTCTTC; D gene: TRBD2; V gene: TRBV7-8; clone size: -; J gene: TRBJ2-1
CDR3 protein: CASALVSGGASPLHF; CDR3 DNA: TGTGCCAGTGCCCTTGTGAGCGGGGGGGCTTCACCCCTCCACTTT; D gene: -; V gene: TRBV7-6; clone size: -; J gene: TRBJ1-6
CDR3 protein: CASSFGRRNTEAFF; CDR3 DNA: TGTGCCAGCAGTTTCGGCAGGCGAAACACTGAAGCTTTCTTT; D gene: -; V gene: TRBV6-5; clone size: few; J gene: TRBJ1-1
CDR3 protein: CASSQPLAGEQFF; CDR3 DNA: TGTGCCAGCAGCCAACCACTAGCGGGTGAGCAGTTCTTC; D gene: TRBD2; V gene: TRBV4-2; clone size: -; J gene: TRBJ2-1
CDR3 protein: CASSLGGWDQPQHF; CDR3 DNA: TGTGCCAGCAGCTTAGGAGGGTGGGATCAGCCCCAGCATTTT; D gene: -; V gene: TRBV11-2; clone size: once; J gene: TRBJ1-5
CDR3 protein: CASSPRLGTFSSGGYTF; CDR3 DNA: TGTGCCAGTAGTCCCCGACTAGGGACCTTTAGCAGCGGCGGCTACACCTTC; D gene: -; V gene: TRBV19; clone size: -; J gene: TRBJ1-2
CDR3 protein: CASSPARGGSYEQYF; CDR3 DNA: TGTGCCAGCAGTCCCGCCCGGGGGGGCTCCTACGAGCAGTACTTC; D gene: TRBD2; V gene: TRBV27; clone size: once; J gene: TRBJ2-7
CDR3 protein: CASSDSGGGNTIYF; CDR3 DNA: TGTGCCAGCAGTGACAGTGGTGGTGGAAACACCATATATTTT; D gene: -; V gene: TRBV25-1; clone size: -; J gene: TRBJ1-3
CDR3 protein: CASSIGTGLDTQYF; CDR3 DNA: TGTGCCAGTAGTATCGGTACCGGACTCGATACGCAGTATTTT; D gene: -; V gene: TRBV19; clone size: once; J gene: TRBJ2-3
CDR3 protein: CASRQGSADTQYF; CDR3 DNA: TGTGCCAGCAGGCAGGGGAGCGCAGATACGCAGTATTTT; D gene: -; V gene: TRBV7-9; clone size: once; J gene: TRBJ2-3
CDR3 protein: CASSPTLAYGLGELFF; CDR3 DNA: TGCGCCAGCAGCCCCACCCTAGCGTACGGCCTCGGGGAGCTGTTTTTT; D gene: -; V gene: TRBV4-1; clone size: -; J gene: TRBJ2-2
CDR3 protein: CASSSTDRALGF; CDR3 DNA: TGTGCCAGCAGTTCGACGGACAGGGCATTAGGATTT; D gene: TRBD1; V gene: TRBV28; clone size: -; J gene: TRBJ1-3
CDR3 protein: CASSRGQINGQFF; CDR3 DNA: TGTGCCAGCAGTCGAGGACAAATAAATGGGCAGTTCTTC; D gene: -; V gene: TRBV2; clone size: once; J gene: TRBJ2-1
CDR3 protein: CASSLFGGAKNIQYF; CDR3 DNA: TGTGCCAGCAGTTTATTCGGGGGAGCCAAAAACATTCAGTACTTC; D gene: -; V gene: TRBV27; clone size: -; J gene: TRBJ2-4
CDR3 protein: CASSLGTSREEKLFF; CDR3 DNA: TGCGCCAGCAGCTTGGGGACTTCCCGGGAGGAAAAACTGTTTTTT; D gene: -; V gene: TRBV5-1; clone size: -; J gene: TRBJ1-4
CDR3 protein: CASGQGSFGYTF; CDR3 DNA: TGCGCCAGTGGACAGGGATCCTTTGGCTACACCTTC; D gene: TRBD1; V gene: TRBV10-1; clone size: -; J gene: TRBJ1-2
CDR3 protein: CASSEQAWADGNTIYF; CDR3 DNA: TGTGCCAGCAGTGAACAGGCTTGGGCCGACGGAAACACCATATATTTT; D gene: -; V gene: TRBV6-1; clone size: -; J gene: TRBJ1-3
CDR3 protein: CASTPSRHRGTGELFF; CDR3 DNA: TGTGCCAGCACCCCGAGCCGGCATAGAGGGACCGGGGAGCTGTTTTTT; D gene: -; V gene: TRBV28; clone size: once; J gene: TRBJ2-2
CDR3 protein: CASSDYVGAQGTEAFF; CDR3 DNA: TGTGCCAGCAGTGATTACGTGGGGGCTCAGGGGACTGAAGCTTTCTTT; D gene: -; V gene: TRBV6-1; clone size: -; J gene: TRBJ1-1
CDR3 protein: CASSGGTEGFGNTIYF; CDR3 DNA: TGTGCCAGCAGTGGGGGGACAGAAGGGTTTGGAAACACCATATATTTT; D gene: TRBD1; V gene: TRBV2; clone size: -; J gene: TRBJ1-3
CDR3 protein: CASSSAGGWNGELFF; CDR3 DNA: TGTGCCAGCAGCTCTGCAGGGGGCTGGAACGGGGAGCTGTTTTTT; D gene: TRBD1; V gene: TRBV11-3; clone size: -; J gene: TRBJ2-2
CDR3 protein: CASNPKRGGSLPYNEQFF; CDR3 DNA: TGTGCCAGCAATCCCAAAAGAGGGGGCTCATTGCCTTACAATGAGCAGTTCTTC; D gene: TRBD1; V gene: TRBV19; clone size: -; J gene: TRBJ2-1
CDR3 protein: CASSMGGLAFNEQFF; CDR3 DNA: TGTGCCAGTAGTATGGGTGGGCTAGCTTTCAATGAGCAGTTCTTC; D gene: -; V gene: TRBV19; clone size: -; J gene: TRBJ2-1
CDR3 protein: CASSKKRGLRPTDTQYF; CDR3 DNA: TGTGCCAGCAGCAAGAAGCGGGGGCTCCGTCCGACAGATACGCAGTATTTT; D gene: TRBD2; V gene: TRBV28; clone size: once; J gene: TRBJ2-3
CDR3 protein: CASSTGTIETQYF; CDR3 DNA: TGTGCCAGCAGCACTGGGACTATAGAGACCCAGTACTTC; D gene: TRBD2; V gene: TRBV28; clone size: -; J gene: TRBJ2-5
CDR3 protein: CASSVGAGGIETQYF; CDR3 DNA: TGTGCCAGCAGCGTAGGCGCGGGGGGAATCGAGACCCAGTACTTC; D gene: TRBD2; V gene: TRBV9; clone size: once; J gene: TRBJ2-5
CDR3 protein: CASSQGAGGVGELFF; CDR3 DNA: TGTGCCAGCAGCCAAGGGGCGGGAGGCGTCGGGGAGCTGTTTTTT; D gene: TRBD2; V gene: TRBV3-1/TRBV3-2; clone size: -; J gene: TRBJ2-2
CDR3 protein: CASSSASGETGYGYTF; CDR3 DNA: TGTGCCAGCAGTTCCGCCTCGGGGGAAACGGGCTATGGCTACACCTTC; D gene: -; V gene: TRBV27; clone size: -; J gene: TRBJ1-2